A single sample is the source of the 5 T cell receptor beta chains below, sequenced in a study of cytomegalovirus exposure and HLA in healthy donors. The PCR employed 60 Vbeta primers together with 13 Jbeta primers. Measured with immunoSEQ multiplex PCR; TCRdb has only the in-frame clones, and not every one. The sample yields 150,000 to 200,000 clones, about three quarters seen once. The specimen sequenced was PBMCs. These receptors were collected from a woman between 40 and 50 years old in good health and CMV-seropositive.

The rearrangement joins TRBV7-8 to TRBJ2-3, with 10 bases aligning to TRBD2. This CDR3 is built from 15 residues. V dropped 5 bases and J dropped 4; count of bases not matched to a gene: 6. CDR1 and CDR2 (germline): SGHVS, FQNEAQ. CDR3 sequence (DNA): TGTGCCAGCAGCACTCTAGCGGGAGTGGCAGATACGCAGTATTTT. Protein sequence: CASSTLAGVADTQYF.

The chain links TRBV9 to TRBJ2-3, with 9 nucleotides matching TRBD2. The CDR3 is made up of 16 amino acids. Germline CDR1 SGDLS, CDR2 YYNGEE. V lost 0 bases to trimming and J lost 2 bases; unmatched junction nucleotides: 4. CDR3 nucleotide sequence: TGTGCCAGCAGCGTAGGGCTAGCGGGACTCACAGATACGCAGTATTTT. Translating gives CASSVGLAGLTDTQYF.

V and J are TRBV7-2 and TRBJ1-1, with D unclear. The CDR3 loop spans 13 amino acids. Trimming pared 5 bases from V and 1 base from J, leaving 8 bases between. Germline V gives CDR1 SGHTA, CDR2 FQGNSA. The CDR3, as DNA: TGTGCCAGCAGCCCTAACTCGAACACTGAAGCTTTCTTT. Translating gives CASSPNSNTEAFF.

J is TRBJ1-5 and V is TRBV6-5, with D perhaps matching TRBD1 (6 bases). The CDR3 spans 16 residues. CDR1 is MNHEY, CDR2 SVGAGI, per germline. Between the trimmed V and J ends, which lost 4 bases and 3 bases, there was a span of 16 bases. The CDR3: CASSSGRGKANQPQHF. CDR3 bases: TGTGCCAGCAGTTCCGGCAGGGGTAAGGCCAATCAGCCCCAGCATTTT.

V is TRBV19 and J is TRBJ1-2; tentative D call: TRBD1 (6 bases). The CDR3 contains 15 residues. Germline lookup yields CDR1 LNHDA and CDR2 SQIVND (reference sequence). V lost 6 bases and J lost 2, with 16 bases in between. The CDR3 DNA sequence: TGTGCCAGTAGCGTACAGGGAAATTTAAACTATGGCTACACCTTC. As protein: CASSVQGNLNYGYTF.